This TCR beta chain was identified in a study of OX40 agonist ivuxolimab in advanced cancers. Study as a whole: Earlier treatment with anti-PD-1, anti-PD-L1 or anti-CTLA-4 was permitted, and 35% to 45% had received some. Study-wide results and caveats: Certain nonresponding patients likewise had low normalized T-cell clonal expansion.

Looked up from germline, CDR1 is SGHVS and CDR2 is FQNEAQ. The germline V and J ends were trimmed by 3 bases and 2 bases, with 11 bases remaining between them. The CDR3 length is 15 residues. Profiling relied on immunoSEQ multiplex PCR, and the TCRdb table lists in-frame clones only, not all of them. The data hold some 45,000 clones, with more than 70% observed a single time. A note on this clone: The antigen is undetermined.

The origin of this receptor is an adult with an advanced solid tumor such as melanoma, head and neck, liver or kidney cancer. The chain couples TRBV7-8 to TRBJ1-5; D is undetermined. The sample consisted of CD4+ or CD8+ T cells sorted from blood, taken in a trial of the OX40 agonist ivuxolimab. The CDR3 protein is CASSLAFEGNQPQHF. The CDR3 coding sequence is TGTGCCAGCAGCTTGGCATTTGAGGGCAATCAGCCCCAGCATTTT.